The 7 T cell receptor beta chains below come from one sample, sequenced in a study of blood T cell repertoires in COVID-19. Here immunoSEQ multiplex PCR was the method, and the copy in TCRdb shows in-frame clones only, minus some. The sample yields more than 85,000 clones, 80% to 85% seen once. The sample taken for sequencing was peripheral blood. The receptors were sampled from a man aged 55 to 70 with acute or convalescent COVID-19.

As to this clone: The sample contains more than one DNA sequence encoding this CDR3. This chain joins TRBV19 and TRBJ1-1; D uncertain. Germline CDR1 is LNHDA and CDR2 is SQIVND (reference sequence). This CDR3 has 12 amino acids. Trimming left V 3 bases short and J 5 bases short, with 7 bases between. The CDR3: CASSIRGTEAFF. The CDR3 nucleotides are TGTGCCAGTAGTATTCGAGGGACTGAAGCTTTCTTT. The full variable domain, its missing parts supplied by reference TRBV19 and TRBJ1-1, is DGGITQSPKYLFRKEGQNVTLSCEQNLNHDAMYWYRQDPGQGLRLIYYSQIVNDFQKGDIAEGYSVSREKKESFPLTVTSAQKNPTAFYLCASSIRGTEAFFGQGTRLTVV.

The chain employs TRBV28 and TRBJ1-3, with TRBD1 as a possible D gene (6 bases). This CDR3 has 14 residues. Germline loops: CDR1 MDHEN, CDR2 SYDVKM. Trimming removed 7 bases from V and 2 bases from J, with 12 bases in between. CDR3 region: CASTEGGTGNTIYF. In DNA, the CDR3 is TGTGCCAGCACCGAGGGGGGGACTGGAAACACCATATATTTT.

This chain uses TRBV3-1 (or the pseudogene TRBV3-2) with TRBJ2-1; D is undetermined. V shed 1 base and J shed 3 bases, with 10 bases lying between them. The length of the CDR3 is 15 residues. Looked up from germline, CDR1 is LGHDT and CDR2 is YNNKEL (reference sequence). CDR3 DNA: TGTGCCAGCAGCCAAGTGTATCGAGTCTACAATGAGCAGTTCTTC. It codes for CASSQVYRVYNEQFF.

Comment on this clone: Other DNA sequences from this sample encode an identical CDR3 as well. CDR3 in DNA: TGTGCCAGCAGCTTACAGGGGAACACTGAAGCTTTCTTT. Its translation: CASSLQGNTEAFF. The V and J genes are TRBV5-4 and TRBJ1-1; a weak D match, TRBD1 (6 bases). This CDR3 has 13 residues. Trimming cost V 2 bases and J 1 base, with 6 bases left between them. Germline V lookup: CDR1 SGHNT, CDR2 YYREEE (reference sequence).

The rearrangement joins TRBV19 to TRBJ2-3, with D perhaps matching TRBD2 (6 bases). The CDR3 sequence is 15 residues long. The ends were cut back, 5 bases at V and 4 bases at J, with 16 bases in the middle. Germline values: CDR1 LNHDA, CDR2 SQIVND (reference sequence). CDR3: CASSAGLLPPDTQYF. CDR3 coding DNA: TGTGCCAGTAGTGCGGGACTCCTACCCCCAGATACGCAGTATTTT.

The rearrangement uses TRBV6-5 and TRBJ1-1; D gene unclear. CDR3 length equals 13 residues. Germline CDR1 is MNHEY and CDR2 is SVGAGI. Trimming shortened V by 6 bases and J by 5 bases, and 13 bases separated the two germline ends. The CDR3 reads CASRTTTGTEAFF. In nucleotides, the CDR3 is TGTGCCAGCAGAACGACTACGGGGACTGAAGCTTTCTTT.

The chain is built from TRBV29-1 and TRBJ1-3, with D possibly matching TRBD1 (6 bases). This CDR3 is built from 14 residues. CDR1 and CDR2 from the germline V gene are SQVTM and ANQGSEA. Trimming took off 8 bases at V and 0 bases at J, with 14 bases between the two ends. DNA for the CDR3: TGCAGCTCAAGCGGGGGGCTCTCTGGAAACACCATATATTTT. This codes for CSSSGGLSGNTIYF.